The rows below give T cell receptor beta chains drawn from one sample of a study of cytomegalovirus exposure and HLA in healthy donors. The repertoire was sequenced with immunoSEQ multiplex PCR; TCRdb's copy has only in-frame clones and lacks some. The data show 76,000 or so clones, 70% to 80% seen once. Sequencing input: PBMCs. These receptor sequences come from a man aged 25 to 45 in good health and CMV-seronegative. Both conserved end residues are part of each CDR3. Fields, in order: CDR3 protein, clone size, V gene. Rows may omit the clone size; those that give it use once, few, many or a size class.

cdr3_aa: CASSVSPVQETQYF; clone_size: NA; v_call: TRBV9
cdr3_aa: CASSNRALDGKLFF; clone_size: NA; v_call: TRBV7-9
cdr3_aa: CASSVVVGQGGTEAFF; clone_size: NA; v_call: TRBV9
cdr3_aa: CASSAPSGGELFF; clone_size: once; v_call: TRBV9
cdr3_aa: CASSSPLNTEAFF; clone_size: few; v_call: TRBV25-1
cdr3_aa: CASSETGTGRNSPLHF; clone_size: NA; v_call: TRBV19
cdr3_aa: CASSPYSDATNEKLFF; clone_size: NA; v_call: TRBV6-6
cdr3_aa: CASSPEDRGFYGYTF; clone_size: NA; v_call: TRBV19
cdr3_aa: CASAPGRLEEQYF; clone_size: NA; v_call: TRBV2
cdr3_aa: CASSQMASVSGGELFF; clone_size: NA; v_call: TRBV4-3
cdr3_aa: CASKQTGANTGELFF; clone_size: NA; v_call: TRBV19
cdr3_aa: CASSLGGWDQETQYF; clone_size: NA; v_call: TRBV7-9
cdr3_aa: CASSQDLSGMGNQPQHF; clone_size: once; v_call: TRBV4-1
cdr3_aa: CASSQGRTDPNYEQYF; clone_size: NA; v_call: TRBV4-3
cdr3_aa: CASSIRAGKEKLFF; clone_size: NA; v_call: TRBV19
cdr3_aa: CASSTTGLAGVAGELFF; clone_size: NA; v_call: TRBV19
cdr3_aa: CASSQGGVGELFF; clone_size: NA; v_call: TRBV14
cdr3_aa: CASSSPGLASYEQYF; clone_size: NA; v_call: TRBV28
cdr3_aa: CSVVGQGPQFYTF; clone_size: NA; v_call: TRBV29-1
cdr3_aa: CATSRGRVSEAFF; clone_size: NA; v_call: TRBV15
cdr3_aa: CASRGASYEQYF; clone_size: NA; v_call: TRBV2
cdr3_aa: CASAGSGGRNIQYF; clone_size: NA; v_call: TRBV12-5
cdr3_aa: CAWSGQSNQPQHF; clone_size: NA; v_call: TRBV30
cdr3_aa: CASSQEGQKNTGELFF; clone_size: NA; v_call: TRBV4-3
cdr3_aa: CASSENGYIATNEKLFF; clone_size: NA; v_call: TRBV2
cdr3_aa: CASSGLAGATSFNEQFF; clone_size: NA; v_call: TRBV25-1
cdr3_aa: CASRPRGQDSGTQYF; clone_size: NA; v_call: TRBV19
cdr3_aa: CASRFSGGYEQYF; clone_size: NA; v_call: TRBV6-1
cdr3_aa: CASSLRTGGSPLHF; clone_size: NA; v_call: TRBV5-6
cdr3_aa: CAISSYEQYF; clone_size: NA; v_call: TRBV10-3
cdr3_aa: CASRSGQGYYGYTF; clone_size: NA; v_call: TRBV7-2
cdr3_aa: CSVASLSGNTIYF; clone_size: NA; v_call: TRBV29-1
cdr3_aa: CASLTSGGAYEQYF; clone_size: NA; v_call: TRBV2
cdr3_aa: CASSLLQGAKFNEQFF; clone_size: NA; v_call: TRBV6-6
cdr3_aa: CASSLMGLAGDTQYF; clone_size: NA; v_call: TRBV7-2
cdr3_aa: CSVPRGSSYNEQFF; clone_size: NA; v_call: TRBV29-1
cdr3_aa: CASSQDLGGAYEQYF; clone_size: few; v_call: TRBV4-2
cdr3_aa: CASSQAVSGAGELFF; clone_size: NA; v_call: TRBV4-3
cdr3_aa: CASSPTVAGANVLTF; clone_size: NA; v_call: TRBV5-1
cdr3_aa: CASSPWASYEQYF; clone_size: once; v_call: TRBV5-4
cdr3_aa: CASSKGQGGTQYF; clone_size: NA; v_call: TRBV28
cdr3_aa: CASSLGSSQARYF; clone_size: NA; v_call: TRBV5-4
cdr3_aa: CASSLEDRGGQPQHF; clone_size: NA; v_call: TRBV7-6
cdr3_aa: CASSPGTGNEQFF; clone_size: NA; v_call: TRBV27
cdr3_aa: CASIPRWPSGNTIYF; clone_size: few; v_call: TRBV21-1
cdr3_aa: CASSLARTGGEKLFF; clone_size: NA; v_call: TRBV7-2
cdr3_aa: CAGGDRVYEQYF; clone_size: NA; v_call: TRBV27
cdr3_aa: CASSLPSPDTGELFF; clone_size: NA; v_call: TRBV28
cdr3_aa: CASSFQQGADDEQFF; clone_size: NA; v_call: TRBV5-1
cdr3_aa: CASSQTTGKETQYF; clone_size: NA; v_call: TRBV5-1